These 3 T cell receptor beta chains were all obtained from the same sample, sequenced in a study of OX40 agonist ivuxolimab in advanced cancers. Repertoires were generated with immunoSEQ multiplex PCR, while TCRdb's copy carries only in-frame clones and drops some. The sample contains 80,000 to 95,000 clones, about 81% of which appear only once. The specimen was CD4+ or CD8+ T cells sorted from blood, collected in a trial of the OX40 agonist ivuxolimab. The origin of the receptors is an adult with an advanced solid tumor such as melanoma, head and neck, liver or kidney cancer.

The rearrangement uses TRBV11-2 and TRBJ1-2, with 11 bases aligning to TRBD1. The CDR3 has 16 residues. Trimming at V came to 1 base and at J to 4 bases, leaving 5 bases not matched to a gene. Germline V lookup: CDR1 SGHAT, CDR2 FQNNGV. As DNA, the CDR3 is TGTGCCAGCAGCTTAGGCCGGACAGGGGGCGGCTATGGCTACACCTTC. This translates into CASSLGRTGGGYGYTF.

This chain uses TRBV7-2 with TRBJ2-1; D unclear. V was pared by 5 bases and J by 4 bases, with 15 bases between. The CDR3 runs 15 residues. CDR1 and CDR2 (germline): SGHTA, FQGNSA. The CDR3 sequence: CASSPQGPPYNEQFF. The DNA of the CDR3 is TGTGCCAGCAGCCCCCAAGGGCCCCCATACAATGAGCAGTTCTTC. Using reference TRBV7-2 and TRBJ2-1 for the parts outside the CDR3, the full variable domain is GAGVSQSPSNKVTEKGKDVELRCDPISGHTALYWYRQSLGQGLEFLIYFQGNSAPDKSGLPSDRFSAERTGGSVSTLTIQRTQQEDSAVYLCASSPQGPPYNEQFFGPGTRLTVL.

The rearrangement uses TRBV6-4 and TRBJ2-6; TRBD2 aligns across 10 bases. This CDR3 is 17 amino acids long. The junction had 4 bases not matched to a gene; V was cut back by 5 bases and J by 0 bases. Germline assignment: CDR1 MRHNA and CDR2 SNTAGT. CDR3 coding DNA: TGTGCCAGCAGTAGGACTAGCGGAATCTCTGGGGCCAACGTCCTGACTTTC. Translating gives CASSRTSGISGANVLTF.